Below are 15 T cell receptor beta chains sequenced from a single sample in a study of technical replicates of blood from several donors. Some clones are missing from TCRdb's copy, which holds only in-frame ones; the method was immunoSEQ multiplex PCR. This repertoire shows 95,000 to 100,000 clones, almost 96% found once; its top ten account for roughly 0.22%. Sequencing input: T cells isolated from PBMCs. The receptors were sampled from a human donor in good health.

The J gene is TRBJ1-2, the V gene TRBV5-1; 9 bases line up with TRBD1. The CDR3 has 15 residues. V gave up 3 bases and J gave up 5 bases; unmatched junction bases: 8. Germline CDR1 SGHRS, CDR2 YFSETQ. As DNA, the CDR3 is TGCGCCAGCAGCTCAGACGCACAGGGGGCGTATGGCTACACCTTC. Translating gives CASSSDAQGAYGYTF.

J is TRBJ1-1 and V is TRBV4-1; no clear D gene. Germline V gene lookup returns CDR1 MGHRA and CDR2 YSYEKL. The CDR3 sequence is 15 residues long. V lost 0 bases to trimming and J lost 0 bases, with 8 bases between them. The CDR3 loop reads CASSQEATMNTEAFF. CDR3 coding DNA: TGCGCCAGCAGCCAAGAGGCAACGATGAACACTGAAGCTTTCTTT.

V is TRBV11-2 and J is TRBJ2-2; TRBD2 might be the D (6 bases). Trimming left V 4 bases short and J 5 bases short, with 8 bases between. Germline CDR1 and CDR2: SGHAT and FQNNGV. The CDR3 runs 13 residues. CDR3 sequence: CASSSRGTGELFF. Written as DNA, the CDR3 is TGTGCCAGCAGCTCTCGGGGGACCGGGGAGCTGTTTTTT. The full variable domain, completed using reference TRBV11-2 and TRBJ2-2, is EAGVAQSPRYKIIEKRQSVAFWCNPISGHATLYWYQQILGQGPKLLIQFQNNGVVDDSQLPKDRFSAERLKGVDSTLKIQPAKLEDSAVYLCASSSRGTGELFFGEGSRLTVL.

J is TRBJ2-1 and V is TRBV14; TRBD2 might be the D (5 bases). Germline CDR1 and CDR2: SGHDN and FVKESK. Trimming shortened V by 7 bases and J by 14 bases, and 18 bases separated the two germline ends. The CDR3 covers 12 residues. This CDR3 reads CASNFEGNTEFF. Here the CDR3 DNA reads TGTGCCAGCAATTTCGAGGGAAATACGGAGTTCTTC.

This clone was detected a few times. The V call is TRBV5-1, the J call TRBJ2-1; no definite D call. The CDR3 has 15 amino acids. Per the germline V gene, CDR1 is SGHRS and CDR2 is YFSETQ. The V end lost 0 bases, the J end lost 2 bases, and 9 bases lay between the germline ends. CDR3 sequence (DNA): TGCGCCAGCAGCTTGGATGAACAACCCTACAATGAGCAGTTCTTC. This translates into CASSLDEQPYNEQFF.

V and J are TRBV7-8 and TRBJ2-4, with 8 bases fitting TRBD2. V shed 2 bases, J shed 7 bases, and the junction held 4 bases outside the gene matches. The CDR3 length is 14 residues. Looked up from germline, CDR1 is SGHVS and CDR2 is FQNEAQ. The CDR3 DNA sequence: TGTGCCAGCAGCTTATCGTCGGGGGGGAACATTCAGTACTTC. Its protein is CASSLSSGGNIQYF. Drawing the rest from reference TRBV7-8 and TRBJ2-4, the complete variable domain is GAGVSQSPRYKVAKRGQDVALRCDPISGHVSLFWYQQALGQGPEFLTYFQNEAQLDKSGLPSDRFFAERPEGSVSTLKIQRTQQEDSAVYLCASSLSSGGNIQYFGAGTRLSVL.

The chain joins TRBV27 to TRBJ2-2; 10 bases map to TRBD1. V lost 0 bases to trimming and J lost 8 bases; unmatched junction nucleotides: 6. The germline V gene encodes CDR1 MNHEY and CDR2 SMNVEV (reference sequence). CDR3 length: 16 amino acids. The CDR3 DNA reads as TGTGCCAGCAGTTTATCCGGGACAGGGGATTCAGGGGAGCTGTTTTTT. It yields the protein CASSLSGTGDSGELFF.

The chain uses TRBV27 and TRBJ1-1, with no clear D. The CDR3 totals 13 residues. Between the trimmed V and J ends, which lost 8 bases and 6 bases, there was a span of 16 bases. Germline V CDR1 and CDR2: MNHEY, SMNVEV (reference sequence). This chain's CDR3 is CASGSPRGAEAFF. DNA of the CDR3: TGTGCCAGCGGGTCACCCCGAGGCGCTGAAGCTTTCTTT.

The chain has TRBV18 and TRBJ2-7; 7 bases map to TRBD2. The CDR3 has 17 residues. The germline gives CDR1 KGHSH, CDR2 LQKENI. V gave up 2 bases and J gave up 5 bases; unmatched junction bases: 15. CDR3 in amino acids: CASSPGPRTSLVHEQYF. As DNA, the CDR3 is TGTGCCAGCTCACCAGGGCCCCGGACTAGTTTGGTCCACGAGCAGTACTTC.

J is TRBJ1-6 and V is TRBV2, with unresolved D. V was trimmed by 3 bases and J by 6 bases, leaving 9 bases between them. The CDR3 runs to 14 residues. The germline V gene has CDR1 SNHLY and CDR2 FYNNEI. The CDR3 coding sequence is TGTGCCAGCAGTGAGGTCAGTTCTAATTCACCCCTCCACTTT. Its translation is CASSEVSSNSPLHF. Full variable domain (remainder filled in from reference TRBV2 and TRBJ1-6): EPEVTQTPSHQVTQMGQEVILRCVPISNHLYFYWYRQILGQKVEFLVSFYNNEISEKSEIFDDQFSVERPDGSNFTLKIRSTKLEDSAMYFCASSEVSSNSPLHFGNGTRLTVT.

The gene calls are TRBV5-1 and TRBJ2-7; D unresolved. Germline V CDR1 and CDR2: SGHRS, YFSETQ. V was shortened by 2 bases and J by 3 bases, with 12 bases between the two germline ends. The CDR3 contains 14 residues. The CDR3 DNA follows: TGCGCCAGCAGCTTTTTGGCTGCAAACTACGAGCAGTACTTC. It encodes CASSFLAANYEQYF.

This clone appeared once. V usage is TRBV4-1 and J usage is TRBJ2-1; 11 positions agree with TRBD2. The CDR3 is 16 amino acids. The ends lost 0 bases at V and 6 bases at J; junction bases unmatched: 4. Germline loops: CDR1 MGHRA, CDR2 YSYEKL. The CDR3 DNA follows: TGCGCCAGCAGCCAAGATGGGACTAGCGGATTCAATGAGCAGTTCTTC. It translates to CASSQDGTSGFNEQFF.

The V call is TRBV6-1, the J call TRBJ2-5; 7 nucleotides line up with TRBD2. Germline CDR1 and CDR2: MNHNS and SASEGT. V dropped 2 bases and J dropped 1; count of bases not matched to a gene: 4. This CDR3 contains 15 residues. In nucleotides, the CDR3 is TGTGCCAGCAGTGAACAGCTAGCGGCCCAAGAGACCCAGTACTTC. Its translation: CASSEQLAAQETQYF.

The rearrangement uses TRBV6-5 and TRBJ2-3; D gene unclear. Looked up from germline, CDR1 is MNHEY and CDR2 is SVGAGI. The V gene lost 2 bases and the J gene lost 0 bases, with 3 bases spanning the gap. The CDR3 length is 13 residues. This chain's CDR3 is CASSYVSTDTQYF. The CDR3 nucleotides read TGTGCCAGCAGTTACGTAAGCACAGATACGCAGTATTTT.

The chain links TRBV7-2 to TRBJ2-7, with 11 bases matching TRBD1. V shed 5 bases, J shed 4 bases, and the junction held 4 bases outside the gene matches. Germline-derived CDR1 and CDR2 are SGHTA and FQGNSA. The CDR3 sequence is 14 residues long. The CDR3 DNA follows: TGTGCCAGCAGCGCCGGGACAGGGGGTTACGAGCAGTACTTC. Protein: CASSAGTGGYEQYF.